This TCR beta chain is from a study of T cells in Graves' hyperthyroidism and ophthalmopathy. Authors of the study amplified TCR beta CDR3 regions from RNA transcripts. HTBI primers drove first-round RT-PCR of the TCR CDR3. A single record per CDR3 protein comes from TCRdb applying MiXCR to the multiplex PCR reads. The sample yields 150,000 or so distinct CDR3 sequences, about 9.4% seen once. Per germline, CDR1 KGHSH and CDR2 LQKENI. Trimming stripped 6 bases from V and 4 bases from J, with 17 bases between. This CDR3 region has 15 residues. The sample holds many counts of this clonotype. Exclusion criteria comprised uncontrolled infection, other autoimmune disease, pregnancy or lactation.

The chain couples TRBV18 to TRBJ2-3; unclear D gene. The clonotype comes from a woman between 18 and 29 years old with Graves' hyperthyroidism that later progressed to Graves' ophthalmopathy. The sequencing input was blood. In DNA, the CDR3 is TGTGCCAGCTCCCCGATGACCGTCCCCGCAGATACGCAGTATTTT. Protein: CASSPMTVPADTQYF. The full variable domain, in which reference TRBV18 and TRBJ2-3 provide the parts outside the CDR3, is NAGVMQNPRHLVRRRGQEARLRCSPMKGHSHVYWYRQLPEEGLKFMVYLQKENIIDESGMPKERFSAEFPKEGPSILRIQQVVRGDSAAYFCASSPMTVPADTQYFGPGTRLTVL.